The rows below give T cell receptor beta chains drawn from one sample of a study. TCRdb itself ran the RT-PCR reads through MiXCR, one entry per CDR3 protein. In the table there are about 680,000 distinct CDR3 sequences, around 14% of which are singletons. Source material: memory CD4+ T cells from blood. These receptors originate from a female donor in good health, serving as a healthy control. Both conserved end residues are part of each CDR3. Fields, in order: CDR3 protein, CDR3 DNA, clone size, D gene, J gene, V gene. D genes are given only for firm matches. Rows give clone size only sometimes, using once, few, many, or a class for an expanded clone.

CSARDNLGLAGHYEQYF	TGCAGTGCTAGAGATAACCTGGGACTAGCGGGACACTACGAGCAGTACTTC	many	TRBD2	TRBJ2-7	TRBV20-1
CASRTGLAYNEQFF	TGTGCCAGCAGAACGGGACTAGCGTACAATGAGCAGTTCTTC	NA	TRBD2	TRBJ2-1	TRBV6-1
CASSLSSANTIYF	TGTGCCAGCAGTCTCTCATCTGCTAACACCATATATTTT	NA	NA	TRBJ1-3	TRBV2
CSARGGAGLANEKLFF	TGCAGTGCTAGAGGTGGGGCAGGGTTAGCTAATGAAAAACTGTTTTTT	few	NA	TRBJ1-4	TRBV20-1
CASSRSGSYEQYF	TGTGCCAGCAGCCGGAGCGGATCCTACGAGCAGTACTTC	many	NA	TRBJ2-7	TRBV7-2
CASSFGGVGREKRGNIQYF	TGTGCCAGCAGTTTTGGAGGGGTAGGGCGGGAGAAGCGCGGAAACATTCAGTACTTC	NA	TRBD2	TRBJ2-4	TRBV28
CASSTGQGEGAFF	TGCGCCAGCAGCACCGGACAGGGGGAAGGAGCTTTCTTT	NA	TRBD1	TRBJ1-1	TRBV5-1
CASSLAGGGADTQYF	TGTGCCAGCAGCTTAGCAGGGGGCGGGGCAGATACGCAGTATTTT	many	NA	TRBJ2-3	TRBV7-2
CASSYRLQTAFF	TGTGCCAGCAGTTACAGACTCCAGACGGCTTTCTTT	NA	NA	TRBJ1-1	TRBV6-6
CASSLGGKSEQYF	TGCGCCAGCAGCTTGGGAGGGAAGTCCGAGCAGTACTTC	NA	NA	TRBJ2-7	TRBV5-1
CASSPLAGAESGYTF	TGTGCCAGCAGTCCACTGGCGGGGGCCGAGAGTGGCTACACCTTC	NA	NA	TRBJ1-2	TRBV25-1
CSAPMNTEAFF	TGCAGTGCTCCCATGAACACTGAAGCTTTCTTT	many	NA	TRBJ1-1	TRBV20-1
CASSPGGLRSTDTQYF	TGTGCCAGCAGCCCGGGGGGCCTTCGTAGCACAGATACGCAGTATTTT	NA	NA	TRBJ2-3	TRBV7-2
CAISGGGYNEQFF	TGTGCCATCAGTGGGGGGGGTTACAATGAGCAGTTCTTC	many	TRBD2	TRBJ2-1	TRBV10-3
CASSFGSGGRSYNSPLHF	TGTGCCAGCAGTTTTGGAAGTGGGGGGCGTTCTTATAATTCACCCCTCCACTTT	NA	NA	TRBJ1-6	TRBV12-3/TRBV12-4
CASSLQQRGGFF	TGTGCCAGCAGCTTGCAGCAGCGGGGGGGCTTCTTC	NA	TRBD2	TRBJ2-1	TRBV5-6
CASSWGGEQYF	TGTGCCAGCAGTTGGGGGGGCGAGCAGTACTTC	many	TRBD2	TRBJ2-7	TRBV27
CASRTGLAGADTQYF	TGTGCCAGCAGGACGGGACTAGCCGGGGCAGATACGCAGTATTTT	NA	TRBD2	TRBJ2-3	TRBV7-2
CASRSADEAFF	TGCGCCAGCAGATCGGCAGATGAAGCTTTCTTT	NA	NA	TRBJ1-1	TRBV5-1
CASSQEGDGSYEQYF	TGCGCCAGCAGCCAAGAGGGAGACGGCTCCTACGAGCAGTACTTC	NA	NA	TRBJ2-7	TRBV4-1
CATRKRTGTETQYF	TGTGCCACCAGAAAGAGGACAGGGACAGAGACCCAGTACTTC	many	TRBD1	TRBJ2-5	TRBV7-9
CASSLELETEAFF	TGTGCCAGCAGCTTAGAATTAGAGACTGAAGCTTTCTTT	few	NA	TRBJ1-1	TRBV11-3
CATSDGRYGYTF	TGTGCCACCAGTGATGGGCGCTATGGCTACACCTTC	many	NA	TRBJ1-2	TRBV24-1
CASSLKGVTGQGYGYTF	TGTGCCAGCAGCTTGAAGGGGGTGACAGGGCAGGGCTATGGCTACACCTTC	few	TRBD1	TRBJ1-2	TRBV7-8
CAISESFAGSEAFF	TGTGCCATCAGTGAATCTTTTGCTGGGAGCGAAGCTTTCTTT	NA	NA	TRBJ1-1	TRBV10-3
CASSPKLAGEPLEQYF	TGTGCCAGCAGCCCGAAACTAGCGGGAGAGCCCCTCGAGCAGTACTTC	NA	TRBD2	TRBJ2-7	TRBV4-2
CASSSSGIGSTDTQYF	TGTGCCAGCAGTTCTAGCGGGATTGGTAGCACAGATACGCAGTATTTT	once	TRBD2	TRBJ2-3	TRBV5-8
CASTPIRGRGFNQPQHF	TGTGCCAGCACCCCCATAAGGGGCAGGGGATTCAATCAGCCCCAGCATTTT	few	NA	TRBJ1-5	TRBV6-1
CASSTVYSNQPQHF	TGTGCCAGCAGTACAGTGTATAGCAATCAGCCCCAGCATTTT	few	NA	TRBJ1-5	TRBV12-3/TRBV12-4
CASSPQGTMNTEAFF	TGTGCCAGCAGCCCTCAGGGGACTATGAACACTGAAGCTTTCTTT	many	NA	TRBJ1-1	TRBV7-9
CASSPPMRQGTEELFF	TGTGCCAGCTCACCACCGATGCGACAGGGCACCGAGGAGCTGTTTTTT	NA	TRBD1	TRBJ2-2	TRBV18
CASSPGSAEAFF	TGCGCCAGCAGTCCGGGAAGCGCTGAAGCTTTCTTT	few	NA	TRBJ1-1	TRBV10-2
CASSFQDQETQYF	TGTGCCAGCAGCTTTCAGGACCAAGAGACCCAGTACTTC	few	NA	TRBJ2-5	TRBV5-5